This T cell receptor beta chain was sequenced for a study of blood T cell repertoires in COVID-19. Study-wide background: Whether acute or convalescent, the COVID-19 samples came from the United States, Italy and Spain. Sample material is recorded as cDNA or gDNA derived from T cells, B-cell-depleted T cells, or PBMCs.

The germline V gene has CDR1 GTSNPN and CDR2 SVGIG (reference sequence). This CDR3 comprises 16 residues. V was clipped by 0 bases and J by 2 bases, with 11 bases between them. This clone has only a few counts. Per the original data handling: It was from reference gene primer amplification that nucleated cell counts were estimated. Sequencing used immunoSEQ multiplex PCR; TCRdb keeps in-frame clones, though not all of them. V and J calls and clone size are as listed in that table; D and trimming were resolved from the DNA. The table lists approximately 130,000 clones, about 80% of them singletons. This TCR came from a human donor in a cohort sampled during active COVID-19. The gene calls are TRBV30 and TRBJ2-6; D remains unclear. What was sequenced was peripheral blood. CDR3 sequence reads: CAWSVGSRTGANVLTF. The CDR3 region has the DNA TGTGCCTGGAGTGTGGGCAGCCGCACTGGGGCCAACGTCCTGACTTTC.